The 6 T cell receptor beta chains below were found in one sample sequenced in a study of T cell clonality in common variable immunodeficiency. Sequenced by immunoSEQ multiplex PCR; TCRdb stores in-frame clones only, minus some. This set yields tens of thousands of clones and no singletons; the top ten hold 2.1%. Sequencing was done on a sample of peripheral blood mononuclear cells. The receptors were gathered from a person between 18 and 70 years old in good health.

This clone has at least ten counts. The read finishes 3 residues shy of the CDR3 end, and the germline J gene is used to complete it. V is TRBV20-1 and J is TRBJ2-3, with D perhaps TRBD2 (5 bases). Germline assignment: CDR1 DFQATT and CDR2 SNEGSKA (reference sequence). V dropped 5 bases and J dropped 5 bases, with 11 bases sitting between them. The CDR3 is made up of 12 amino acids. CDR3: CSARGLGDTQYF. The sequenced CDR3 bases are TGCAGTGCTCGGGGTCTAGGAGATACG.

This clone has a count of ten or more. With the read ending 3 residues before the CDR3 end, the germline J gene is used to fill in that end. V usage is TRBV2 and J usage is TRBJ1-1, with 9 bases fitting TRBD1. The V gene end was trimmed by 3 bases and the J gene end by 3 bases; junction bases not matched to a gene: 5. Germline V gene sequence: CDR1 SNHLY, CDR2 FYNNEI. The CDR3 runs 15 residues. The CDR3 bases that were read are TGTGCCAGCAGTGAGAGGGGGACAGGGTACACTGAA. The encoded protein is CASSERGTGYTE. The full CDR3 sequence reads CASSERGTGYTEAFF.

This clone was picked up a small number of times. The read stops 3 residues short of the end of the CDR3; the missing end is completed from the germline J gene. J is TRBJ2-1 and V is TRBV5-1, with 10 bases aligning to TRBD2. The junction had 1 base not matched to a gene; V was cut back by 4 bases and J by 9 bases. The CDR3 runs to 12 residues. The germline V gene encodes CDR1 SGHRS and CDR2 YFSETQ. The CDR3 sequence: CASSGTSAEQFF. Incomplete CDR3 DNA: TGCGCCAGCAGCGGGACTAGCGCTGAG.

This clone was seen ten or more times. Read data end 3 residues before the CDR3 end; the end is taken from the germline J gene. The rearrangement links TRBV20-1 to TRBJ2-1, with a weak D call TRBD2 (6 bases). CDR1 DFQATT and CDR2 SNEGSKA come from the germline V gene (reference sequence). V lost 0 bases to trimming and J lost 4 bases, with 10 bases between them. The length of the CDR3 is 14 residues. The sequenced part of the CDR3 DNA is TGCAGTGCTAGAGATAAGGAGGGGTACAATGAG. This sequence encodes CSARDKEGYNE. The complete CDR3 protein is CSARDKEGYNEQFF.

Many counts were recorded for this clone. The read ends 3 residues early relative to the CDR3; the germline J gene fills the gap. The chain links TRBV7-6 to TRBJ2-2; 9 bases are a match to TRBD2. There are 17 residues in the CDR3. V trimming: 5 bases; J trimming: 4 bases; junction bases outside the gene matches: 11. In germline, CDR1 is SGHVS, CDR2 FNYEAQ. The CDR3 region is CASSRAGGGAGTGELFF. CDR3 bases read: TGTGCCAGCAGCAGAGCGGGCGGGGGGGCCGGCACCGGGGAG.

There are many counts of this clone. The read is 3 residues too short to cover the CDR3 end, so that end is filled in from the germline J gene. The chain has TRBV5-1 and TRBJ2-3, with 11 nucleotides matching TRBD2. The CDR3 extends over 17 amino acids. The V gene end was trimmed by 0 bases and the J gene end by 2 bases; junction bases not matched to a gene: 5. Per the germline V gene, CDR1 is SGHRS and CDR2 is YFSETQ. Partial CDR3 DNA: TGCGCCAGCAGCTTGGGGCGACTAGCGGGGCTCACAGATACG. Translated: CASSLGRLAGLTDT. The whole CDR3 protein is CASSLGRLAGLTDTQYF.